This T cell receptor (beta chain) was found in a study of PD-L1 blockade in urothelial cancer. Study overall: Patients went on atezolizumab at some point between 2012 and 2014, receiving 1,200 mg intravenously every 3 weeks. Twenty-five of 29 patients were males with bladder-origin urothelial cancer.

Stated time point: pretreatment peripheral blood. V shed 7 bases, J shed 0 bases, and the junction held 9 bases outside the gene matches. The CDR3 contains 17 residues. The germline CDR1 and CDR2 sequences are MDHEN and SYDVKM. Study observations and caveats: Below-median pretreatment blood TCR clonality was a predictor of better survival.

To note about this clone: What it recognizes is unknown.

Some clones are missing from TCRdb's copy, which holds only in-frame ones; the method was immunoSEQ multiplex PCR. The data hold 43,000 or so clones, with approximately 80% observed a single time. This clonotype was sampled from a man in his sixties with urothelial cancer. Source: PBMCs, taken around atezolizumab (anti-PD-L1) treatment. This chain links TRBV28 with TRBJ2-7; TRBD2 matches at 13 bases. In DNA form, the CDR3 reads TGTGCCAGCACCCCCTGGACTAGCGGGGGCCGCTCCTACGAGCAGTACTTC. Translation: CASTPWTSGGRSYEQYF.